A single sample gave rise to the 27 T cell receptor beta chains below, sequenced in a study of blood T cell repertoires in COVID-19. The table came from immunoSEQ multiplex PCR; TCRdb's copy has only in-frame clones and leaves some out. This sample yields roughly 260,000 clones, of which less than 90% are seen a single time; 4% belongs to the top ten. The sequenced sample was peripheral blood. These receptors all come from a man between 60 and 70 years old who had recovered from COVID-19.

The genes are TRBV13 and TRBJ2-5; the match to TRBD1 covers 9 bases. The CDR3 runs 16 residues. The germline CDR1 and CDR2 sequences are PRHDT and FYEKMQ (reference sequence). Unmatched junction bases numbered 4, after V lost 1 base and J lost 1 base. The CDR3, as DNA: TGTGCCAGCAGCTTAGTGACAGGGGGAGTCCAAGAGACCCAGTACTTC. It is translated as CASSLVTGGVQETQYF.

This CDR3 is CAWKRAGLLLEQYF. For the CDR3, the DNA is TGTGCCTGGAAACGGGCAGGGCTACTCCTCGAGCAGTACTTC. The rearrangement links TRBV30 to TRBJ2-7; tentative D call: TRBD1 (5 bases). V lost 4 bases to trimming and J lost 6 bases, with 19 bases between them. This CDR3 contains 14 residues. CDR1 GTSNPN and CDR2 SVGIG come from the germline V gene (reference sequence).

The CDR3 DNA reads as TGTGCCAGTACCATAGGGCCAGGGGGTACTGAAGCTTTCTTT. This translates into CASTIGPGGTEAFF. This chain uses TRBV19 with TRBJ1-1; 7 positions agree with TRBD1. Germline V gene data show CDR1 as LNHDA and CDR2 as SQIVND (reference sequence). The CDR3 contains 14 residues. The ends lost 7 bases at V and 5 bases at J; junction bases unmatched: 10.

This chain uses TRBV9 with TRBJ1-2; TRBD1 is a possible D gene (5 bases). From germline, CDR1 is SGDLS and CDR2 YYNGEE. The germline V and J ends were trimmed by 7 bases and 6 bases, with 22 bases remaining between them. The CDR3 consists of 15 residues. The DNA for the CDR3 is TGTGCCAGCGGATGGGGAGGCAGGGTAGGAAATGGCTACACCTTC. Amino acid sequence: CASGWGGRVGNGYTF.

This clone was observed once. V and J are TRBV16 and TRBJ1-6; 10 nucleotides align to TRBD1. Germline CDR1 reads KGHSY; CDR2 reads FQNENV. Trimming took 3 bases from V and 7 from J; bases not matched to a gene: 3. CDR3 length: 15 amino acids. Written as DNA, the CDR3 is TGTGCCAGCAGCCAGCAGGGACAGGGGAATTCACCCCTCCACTTT. Protein sequence: CASSQQGQGNSPLHF.

The V gene is TRBV27, the J gene TRBJ1-2; 7 bases agree with TRBD1. CDR3 length: 13 amino acids. Germline V gene sequence: CDR1 MNHEY, CDR2 SMNVEV (reference sequence). V shed 9 bases, J shed 4 bases, and the junction held 8 bases outside the gene matches. CDR3 nucleotides: TGTGCCAGTCGCTTAGGGGGCTCCTATGGCTACACCTTC. Translated, it gives CASRLGGSYGYTF.

As for this clone: The identical CDR3 is also encoded by other nucleotide sequences in the sample. This sequence joins TRBV5-1 and TRBJ2-7; perhaps TRBD2 as D (6 bases). The length of the CDR3 is 14 residues. V was pared by 4 bases and J by 3 bases, with 14 bases between. Per the germline V gene, CDR1 is SGHRS and CDR2 is YFSETQ. CDR3 sequence: CASSLGGGDYEQYF. The CDR3 DNA reads TGCGCCAGCAGCCTCGGGGGAGGAGACTACGAGCAGTACTTC.

The chain combines TRBV30 with TRBJ2-1; 15 bases match TRBD2. CDR1 is GTSNPN, CDR2 SVGIG, per germline (reference sequence). The CDR3 length is 14 residues. Losses at the gene ends were 7 bases for V and 8 bases for J; bases not matched to a gene: 6. The CDR3 is CASRTSGGADEQFF. The DNA for the CDR3 is TGTGCCTCGCGGACTAGCGGGGGGGCTGATGAGCAGTTCTTC.

The chain recombines TRBV5-1 with TRBJ2-3, with a possible D match to TRBD2 (6 bases). Germline V gene lookup returns CDR1 SGHRS and CDR2 YFSETQ. V was trimmed by 2 bases and J by 6 bases, leaving 10 bases between them. The CDR3 length is 13 residues. Here the CDR3 reads CASSFDAGDTQYF. CDR3 coding DNA: TGCGCCAGCAGCTTCGACGCGGGGGATACGCAGTATTTT.

This sequence joins TRBV7-2 and TRBJ1-5, with 9 bases fitting TRBD1. CDR1 SGHTA and CDR2 FQGNSA come from the germline V gene. This CDR3 has 14 residues. V shed 5 bases and J 5 bases; nucleotides not matched to a gene: 4. CDR3 loop: CASSPWDRDQPQHF. CDR3 DNA: TGTGCCAGCAGCCCATGGGACAGGGATCAGCCCCAGCATTTT.

This clone appeared a few times. This chain joins TRBV4-2 and TRBJ2-7, with 15 positions matching TRBD2. Germline CDR1 and CDR2: LGHNA and YNFKEQ. The CDR3 length is 18 residues. The V gene end was trimmed by 0 bases and the J gene end by 5 bases; junction bases not matched to a gene: 8. This CDR3 reads CASSQDGVGLAGGDEQYF. CDR3 DNA: TGTGCCAGCAGCCAAGATGGGGTGGGACTAGCGGGAGGAGACGAGCAGTACTTC.

In nucleotides, the CDR3 is TGTGCCAGCAGTGAAAGGGCAGGGCTCTGGTACGAGCAGTACTTC. Translating it yields CASSERAGLWYEQYF. This chain links TRBV2 with TRBJ2-7, with TRBD1 as a possible D gene (5 bases). The germline V and J ends were trimmed by 2 bases and 4 bases, with 15 bases remaining between them. This CDR3 contains 15 residues. The germline gives CDR1 SNHLY, CDR2 FYNNEI.

The chain recombines TRBV7-2 with TRBJ2-3; 9 bases are shared with TRBD2. The germline V gene encodes CDR1 SGHTA and CDR2 FQGNSA. This CDR3 is 15 amino acids long. The trim removed 4 bases at V and 4 bases at J, leaving 6 bases unmatched. The CDR3 sequence: CASSYSGSKADTQYF. The CDR3 DNA is TGTGCCAGCAGCTATAGCGGGAGCAAGGCAGATACGCAGTATTTT. Drawing the rest from reference TRBV7-2 and TRBJ2-3, the complete variable domain is GAGVSQSPSNKVTEKGKDVELRCDPISGHTALYWYRQSLGQGLEFLIYFQGNSAPDKSGLPSDRFSAERTGGSVSTLTIQRTQQEDSAVYLCASSYSGSKADTQYFGPGTRLTVL.

This clone was seen a single time. The V gene is TRBV6-6, the J gene TRBJ2-3; 7 bases line up with TRBD1. The CDR3 extends over 12 amino acids. CDR1 and CDR2 from the germline V gene are MNHNY and SVGAGI (reference sequence). Unmatched junction bases numbered 2, after V lost 8 bases and J lost 3 bases. The CDR3 reads CASQQGTDTQYF. CDR3 DNA: TGTGCCAGCCAACAGGGGACAGATACGCAGTATTTT.

The rearrangement links TRBV10-2 to TRBJ1-3, with D perhaps matching TRBD1 (6 bases). V gave up 4 bases and J gave up 1 base, with 11 bases separating them. Germline V gene lookup returns CDR1 WSHSY and CDR2 SAAADI. There are 15 residues in the CDR3. The CDR3 spells CASSGMQGSGNTIYF. Written as DNA, the CDR3 is TGCGCCAGCAGTGGTATGCAGGGGTCTGGAAACACCATATATTTT.

The chain links TRBV11-2 to TRBJ2-5, with 12 bases lining up with TRBD2. Germline trimming cut 4 bases from V and 6 bases from J; bases unmatched to any gene: 9. The CDR3 sequence is 16 residues long. Germline CDR1 is SGHAT and CDR2 is FQNNGV. This chain's CDR3 is CASSYTSGGREKTQYF. Here the CDR3 DNA reads TGTGCCAGCAGCTACACTAGCGGGGGGAGGGAAAAGACCCAGTACTTC.

This sequence joins TRBV2 and TRBJ1-5; 8 nucleotides agree with TRBD1. The germline V gene has CDR1 SNHLY and CDR2 FYNNEI. With V trimmed by 5 bases and J by 7 bases, 4 bases remained unmatched. This CDR3 comprises 13 residues. The DNA of the CDR3 is TGTGCCAGCAGTTCCAGGGGGCGGCAGCCCCAGCATTTT. Its translation: CASSSRGRQPQHF.

The chain is built from TRBV12-3 or TRBV12-4 and TRBJ1-2; D is uncertain. V was pared by 2 bases and J by 2 bases, with 6 bases between. This CDR3 is 13 amino acids long. CDR3 amino acids: CASSLSLNYGYTF. The CDR3 bases are TGTGCCAGCAGTTTAAGCCTCAACTATGGCTACACCTTC.

The chain carries TRBV27 and TRBJ2-4, with D possibly TRBD1 on 6 matching bases. Germline assignment: CDR1 MNHEY and CDR2 SMNVEV (reference sequence). The CDR3 covers 15 residues. Trimming left V 5 bases short and J 0 bases short, with 11 bases between. Written as DNA, the CDR3 is TGTGCCAGCAGTACCGGACAGCTAGCCAAAAACATTCAGTACTTC. Its protein is CASSTGQLAKNIQYF.

This clone appeared once. The rearrangement links TRBV5-5 to TRBJ1-1; weak D call: TRBD1 (5 bases). V gave up 2 bases and J gave up 2 bases, with 22 bases separating them. The CDR3 extends over 18 amino acids. Per germline, CDR1 SGHKS and CDR2 YYEKEE (reference sequence). CDR3 residues: CASSFSLGGSLLNTEAFF. The CDR3 nucleotides are TGTGCCAGCAGCTTCAGTCTCGGGGGGTCTCTGCTTAACACTGAAGCTTTCTTT.

This clone was seen a handful of times. This sequence joins TRBV3-1 (or the pseudogene TRBV3-2) and TRBJ2-5; 11 bases agree with TRBD2. Germline loops: CDR1 LGHDT, CDR2 YNNKEL (reference sequence). The CDR3 sequence is 14 residues long. The J segment lost 4 bases and the V segment lost 8 bases, leaving 6 bases of the junction unmatched. In DNA, the CDR3 is TGTGCCAGCTCGATGGGGACTAGCGGAGAGACCCAGTACTTC. The encoded protein is CASSMGTSGETQYF.

The gene calls are TRBV7-9 and TRBJ1-1; D is undetermined. Germline CDR1 SEHNR, CDR2 FQNEAQ (reference sequence). V lost 6 bases to trimming and J lost 2 bases, with 13 bases between them. The CDR3 has 14 residues. The CDR3 loop reads CASSQPRGNTEAFF. The CDR3 nucleotides are TGTGCCAGCAGTCAGCCCCGAGGAAACACTGAAGCTTTCTTT.

The V and J genes are TRBV14 and TRBJ2-1; no clear D. Germline CDR1 and CDR2: SGHDN and FVKESK. The CDR3 has 13 amino acids. V lost 0 bases and J lost 4, with 4 bases in between. The CDR3 spells CASSQEQYNEQFF. Here the CDR3 DNA reads TGTGCCAGCAGCCAAGAACAGTACAATGAGCAGTTCTTC.

This chain links TRBV3-1 (or the pseudogene TRBV3-2) with TRBJ2-5; D is unresolved. The V end was cut by 0 bases, the J end by 9 bases, with 14 bases between. CDR1 is LGHDT and CDR2 is YNNKEL in the germline V gene (reference sequence). This CDR3 region has 14 residues. Here the CDR3 reads CASSQDVRIPAQYF. In DNA, the CDR3 is TGTGCCAGCAGCCAAGATGTCAGGATCCCGGCCCAGTACTTC.

The chain joins TRBV6-4 to TRBJ1-1; D perhaps matches TRBD1 (5 bases). CDR1 MRHNA and CDR2 SNTAGT come from the germline V gene. The V end was cut by 1 base, the J end by 12 bases, with 12 bases between. The CDR3 has 12 amino acids. CDR3 coding DNA: TGTGCCAGCAGTGACTGGGCAGGGCGGCCTTTCTTT. The encoded protein is CASSDWAGRPFF.

This clone has a single count. The chain recombines TRBV5-5 with TRBJ1-4; D is perhaps TRBD1 (6 bases). V was cut by 0 bases and J by 3 bases, with 12 bases left in between. This CDR3 spans 16 amino acids. Germline CDR1 and CDR2: SGHKS and YYEKEE (reference sequence). The CDR3 spells CASSLATTGSNEKLFF. CDR3 in DNA: TGTGCCAGCAGCTTGGCCACGACAGGCTCTAATGAAAAACTGTTTTTT.

This chain links TRBV19 with TRBJ2-1, with 7 bases matching TRBD1. Germline CDR1 reads LNHDA; CDR2 reads SQIVND (reference sequence). This CDR3 is built from 15 residues. V dropped 4 bases and J dropped 6; count of bases not matched to a gene: 9. The CDR3 bases are TGTGCCAGTAGTAAACAGGGGACCGTCTCCAATGAGCAGTTCTTC. It codes for CASSKQGTVSNEQFF.